This TCR beta chain appears in the sequencing data of a study of blood T cell repertoires in COVID-19 (dated by TCRdb to between 2020 and 2021). Study-wide context: The collaborator samples originated in the United States, Italy and Spain and spanned the acute and convalescent phases of COVID-19. A de-identified subject ID, COVID-19 status, age in years and sex were almost always included in the sample metadata. Where available, HLA class I and class II types were obtained from metadata supplied by the sample provider rather than from assay-based typing. The samples were drawn from two sources: the first 160 participants of the ongoing ImmuneRACE study, and 950 to 1,500 subjects contributed by 6 global collaborators. Deeply sampled blood TCRbeta repertoires from subjects exposed to, actively infected with, or recovered from COVID-19 were included in the dataset. The material from the prospective study consisted of cDNA or gDNA derived from T cells, B-cell-depleted T cells, or PBMCs. A freely available public database, intended as a resource for researchers studying the immune response to SARS-CoV-2, is where the repertoires were released.

This clone occurred once. The antigen this receptor binds is unknown. Per-nucleotide qualities are absent, and no much larger clonotype sits a single base away. TCRbeta CDR3 regions were amplified from genomic DNA using the immunoSEQ Assay, a bias-controlled multiplex PCR. The paper's data handling went like this. The number of nucleated cells in each sample was estimated by amplification of reference gene primers within the assay. To quantify the absolute abundance of each unique TCRbeta CDR3 rearrangement, sequence reads were collapsed and filtered. Productive Simpson clonality was computed per sample as the square root of Simpson's diversity index over productive rearrangements. Here the immuneACCESS table is served through TCRdb, limited to in-frame sequences with V and J called. Missing clones are a known gap in these copies; in checked studies unresolved V genes cover under half, and the rest lacks a known reason. The DNA gave D and trimming, while V, J and clone size come from that table. The sample has about 89,000 clones on record, 75% to 80% of them singletons. The ten largest account for more than 6% of the sample.

In Seattle, one collaborating source enrolled patients while the infection was active and tracked those patients longitudinally over the course of disease. Each collaborating institution followed its own protocols to collect whole blood in K2EDTA tubes. For TCRbeta analysis, collaborator samples were shipped as frozen whole blood, as isolated PBMCs, or as DNA extracted from either sample type. CDR1 and CDR2 are drawn from the germline V gene: ENHRY, SYGVKD. From cysteine to phenylalanine, the CDR3 is 11 amino acids long. Of the read, only the CDR3 DNA is kept; its 33 bases are in frame from base 1. V lost 8 bases and J lost 3 bases; the stretch between them is 8 bases long. What the research found in general, with its limitations: The amount of clinical and demographic metadata varied by source and participant and was provided uncurated.

Sequences were obtained from peripheral blood. The TCR comes from a man in his sixties or seventies with COVID-19, enrolled during active disease. The rearranged chain carries TRBV10-3 and TRBJ2-7, with the D gene not confidently named. Read as DNA, the sequence is TGTGCCATCGGTCCAGGCTACGAGCAGTACTTC. It encodes CAIGPGYEQYF.